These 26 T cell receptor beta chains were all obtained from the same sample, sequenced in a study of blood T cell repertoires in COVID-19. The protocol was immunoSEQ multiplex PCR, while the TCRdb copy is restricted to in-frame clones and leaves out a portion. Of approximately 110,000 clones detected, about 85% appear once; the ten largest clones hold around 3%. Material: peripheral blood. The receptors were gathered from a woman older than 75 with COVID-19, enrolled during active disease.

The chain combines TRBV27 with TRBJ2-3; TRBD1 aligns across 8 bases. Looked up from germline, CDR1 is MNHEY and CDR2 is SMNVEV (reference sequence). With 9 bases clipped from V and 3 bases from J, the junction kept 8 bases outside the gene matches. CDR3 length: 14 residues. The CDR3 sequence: CASNQDRATDTQYF. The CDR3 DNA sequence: TGTGCCAGTAATCAGGACAGGGCAACAGATACGCAGTATTTT.

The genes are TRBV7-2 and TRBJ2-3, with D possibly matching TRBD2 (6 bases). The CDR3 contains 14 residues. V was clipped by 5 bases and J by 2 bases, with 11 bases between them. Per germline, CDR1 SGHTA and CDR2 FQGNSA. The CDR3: CASSPGTFTDTQYF. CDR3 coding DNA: TGTGCCAGCAGCCCGGGGACTTTCACAGATACGCAGTATTTT.

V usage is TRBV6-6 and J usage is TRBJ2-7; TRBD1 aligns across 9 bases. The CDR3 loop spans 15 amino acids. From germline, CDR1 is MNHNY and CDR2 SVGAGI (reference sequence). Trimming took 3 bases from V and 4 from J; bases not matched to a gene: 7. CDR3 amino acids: CASSYSGQGRYEQYF. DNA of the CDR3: TGTGCCAGCAGTTATTCCGGACAGGGGAGGTACGAGCAGTACTTC.

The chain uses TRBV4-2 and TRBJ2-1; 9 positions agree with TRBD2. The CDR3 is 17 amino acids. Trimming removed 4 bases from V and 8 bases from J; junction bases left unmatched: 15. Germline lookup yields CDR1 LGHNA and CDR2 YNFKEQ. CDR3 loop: CASSLGGASGEGYEQFF. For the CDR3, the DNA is TGTGCCAGCAGCCTTGGGGGGGCTAGCGGGGAGGGCTATGAGCAGTTCTTC.

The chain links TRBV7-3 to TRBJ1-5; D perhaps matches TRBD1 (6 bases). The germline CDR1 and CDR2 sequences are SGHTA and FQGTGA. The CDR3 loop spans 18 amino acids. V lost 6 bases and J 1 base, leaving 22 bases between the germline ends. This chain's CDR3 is CASRYFRDNHLSNQPQHF. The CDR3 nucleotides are TGTGCCAGCAGATATTTCCGGGACAACCATTTAAGCAATCAGCCCCAGCATTTT.

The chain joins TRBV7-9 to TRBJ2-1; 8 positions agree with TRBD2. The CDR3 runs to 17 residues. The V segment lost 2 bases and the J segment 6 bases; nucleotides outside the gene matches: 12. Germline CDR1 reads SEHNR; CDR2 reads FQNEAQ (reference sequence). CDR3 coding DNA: TGTGCCAGCAGCTTACCCCCGGGGCGGGAGGCGTCCAATGAGCAGTTCTTC. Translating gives CASSLPPGREASNEQFF.

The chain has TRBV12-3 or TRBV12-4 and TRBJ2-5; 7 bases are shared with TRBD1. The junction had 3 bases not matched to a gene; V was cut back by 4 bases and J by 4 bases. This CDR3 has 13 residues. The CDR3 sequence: CASSSTGRETQYF. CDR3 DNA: TGTGCCAGCAGTTCGACAGGGAGAGAGACCCAGTACTTC.

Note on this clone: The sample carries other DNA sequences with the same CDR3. Here the CDR3 reads CATSRDGSSYEQYF. CDR3 DNA: TGTGCCACCAGCAGAGATGGGAGTTCCTACGAGCAGTACTTC. The rearrangement links TRBV15 to TRBJ2-7; tentative D call: TRBD2 (5 bases). The CDR3 contains 14 residues. V was pared by 0 bases and J by 1 base, with 7 bases between. Per germline, CDR1 LNHNV and CDR2 YYDKDF (reference sequence).

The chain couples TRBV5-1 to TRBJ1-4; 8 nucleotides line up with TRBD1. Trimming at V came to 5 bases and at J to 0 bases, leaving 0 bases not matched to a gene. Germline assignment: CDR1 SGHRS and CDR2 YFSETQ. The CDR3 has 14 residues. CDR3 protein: CASRQGATNEKLFF. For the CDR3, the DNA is TGCGCCAGCAGACAGGGGGCAACTAATGAAAAACTGTTTTTT.

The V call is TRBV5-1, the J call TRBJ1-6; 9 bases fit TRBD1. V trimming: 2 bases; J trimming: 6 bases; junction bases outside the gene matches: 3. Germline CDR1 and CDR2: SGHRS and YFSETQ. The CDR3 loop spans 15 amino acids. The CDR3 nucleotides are TGCGCCAGCAGCTTAGGACAGGGGATTAATTCACCCCTCCACTTT. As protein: CASSLGQGINSPLHF.

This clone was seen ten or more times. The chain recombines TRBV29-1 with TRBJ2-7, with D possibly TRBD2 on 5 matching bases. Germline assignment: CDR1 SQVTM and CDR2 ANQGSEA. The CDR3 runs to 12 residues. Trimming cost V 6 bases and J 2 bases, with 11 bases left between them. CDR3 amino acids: CSVSEGPYEQYF. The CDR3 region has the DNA TGCAGCGTGTCAGAGGGCCCCTACGAGCAGTACTTC.

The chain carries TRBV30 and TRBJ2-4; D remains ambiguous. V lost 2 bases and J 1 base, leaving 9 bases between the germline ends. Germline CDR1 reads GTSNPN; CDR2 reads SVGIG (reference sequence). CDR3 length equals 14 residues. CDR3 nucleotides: TGTGCCTGGAGTCGAGGTCGGGCCAAAAACATTCAGTACTTC. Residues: CAWSRGRAKNIQYF.

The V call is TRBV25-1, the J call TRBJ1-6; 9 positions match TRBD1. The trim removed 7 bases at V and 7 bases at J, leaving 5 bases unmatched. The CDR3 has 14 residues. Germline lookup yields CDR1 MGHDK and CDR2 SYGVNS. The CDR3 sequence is CASTKGTGNSPLHF. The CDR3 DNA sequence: TGTGCCAGCACCAAGGGGACAGGGAATTCACCCCTCCACTTT.

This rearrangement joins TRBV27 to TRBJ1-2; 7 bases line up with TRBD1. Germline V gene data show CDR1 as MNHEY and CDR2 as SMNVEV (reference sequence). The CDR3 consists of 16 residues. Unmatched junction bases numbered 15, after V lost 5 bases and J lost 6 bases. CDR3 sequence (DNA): TGTGCCAGCAGTATGAAGGAGGGGGCGACAAGGAATGGCTACACCTTC. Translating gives CASSMKEGATRNGYTF.

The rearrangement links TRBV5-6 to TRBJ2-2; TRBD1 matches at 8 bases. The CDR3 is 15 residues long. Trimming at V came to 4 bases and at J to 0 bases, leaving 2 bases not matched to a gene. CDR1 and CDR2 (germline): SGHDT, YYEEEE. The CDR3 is CASSPDRANTGELFF. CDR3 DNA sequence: TGTGCCAGCAGCCCGGACAGGGCGAACACCGGGGAGCTGTTTTTT.

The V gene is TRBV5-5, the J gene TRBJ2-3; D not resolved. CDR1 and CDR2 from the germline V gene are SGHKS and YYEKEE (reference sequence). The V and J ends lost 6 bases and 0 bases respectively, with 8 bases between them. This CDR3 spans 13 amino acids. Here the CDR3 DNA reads TGTGCCAGCACACACATTAGCACAGATACGCAGTATTTT. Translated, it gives CASTHISTDTQYF.

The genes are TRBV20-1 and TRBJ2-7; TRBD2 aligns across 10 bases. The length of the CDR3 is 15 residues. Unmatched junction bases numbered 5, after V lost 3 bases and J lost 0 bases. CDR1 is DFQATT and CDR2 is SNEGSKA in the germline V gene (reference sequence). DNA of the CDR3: TGCAGTGCTAGTAAGTTAGCGGGAGGCTCCTACGAGCAGTACTTC. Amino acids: CSASKLAGGSYEQYF.

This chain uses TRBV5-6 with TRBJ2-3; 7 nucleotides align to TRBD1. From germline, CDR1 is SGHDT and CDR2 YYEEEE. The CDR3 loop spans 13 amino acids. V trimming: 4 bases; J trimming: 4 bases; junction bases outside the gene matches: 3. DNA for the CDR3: TGTGCCAGCAGCCGGGGACAGTCAGATACGCAGTATTTT. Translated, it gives CASSRGQSDTQYF.

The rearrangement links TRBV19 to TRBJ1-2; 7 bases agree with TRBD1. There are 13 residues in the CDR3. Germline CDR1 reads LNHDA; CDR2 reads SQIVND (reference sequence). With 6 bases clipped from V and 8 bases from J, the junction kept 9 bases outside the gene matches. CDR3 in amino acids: CASSVDREGGYTF. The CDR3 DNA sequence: TGTGCCAGTAGCGTCGACAGGGAAGGGGGCTACACCTTC.

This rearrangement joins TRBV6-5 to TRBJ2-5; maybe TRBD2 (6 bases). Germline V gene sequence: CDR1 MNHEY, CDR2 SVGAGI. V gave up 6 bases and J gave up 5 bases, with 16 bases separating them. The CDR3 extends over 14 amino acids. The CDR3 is CASSLEGGSETQYF. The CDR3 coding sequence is TGTGCCAGCAGCTTGGAGGGTGGGTCGGAGACCCAGTACTTC.

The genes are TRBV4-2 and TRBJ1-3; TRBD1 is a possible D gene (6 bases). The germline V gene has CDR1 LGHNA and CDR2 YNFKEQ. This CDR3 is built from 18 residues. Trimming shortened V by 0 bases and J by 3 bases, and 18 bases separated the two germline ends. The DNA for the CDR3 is TGTGCCAGCAGCCAAGATAGGAAAGGGGGATCGGGTGGAAACACCATATATTTT. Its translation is CASSQDRKGGSGGNTIYF.

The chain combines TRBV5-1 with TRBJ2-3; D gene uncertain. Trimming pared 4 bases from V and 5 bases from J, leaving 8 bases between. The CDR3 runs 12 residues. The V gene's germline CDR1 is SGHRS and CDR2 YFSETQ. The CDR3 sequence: CASSLLLDTQYF. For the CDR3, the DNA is TGCGCCAGCAGCCTCCTACTAGATACGCAGTATTTT.

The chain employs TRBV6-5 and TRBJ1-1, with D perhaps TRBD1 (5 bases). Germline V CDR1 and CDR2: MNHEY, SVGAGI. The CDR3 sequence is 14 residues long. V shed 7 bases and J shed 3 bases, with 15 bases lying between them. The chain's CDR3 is CASTDGGGDTEAFF. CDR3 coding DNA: TGTGCCAGCACCGACGGCGGGGGAGACACTGAAGCTTTCTTT.

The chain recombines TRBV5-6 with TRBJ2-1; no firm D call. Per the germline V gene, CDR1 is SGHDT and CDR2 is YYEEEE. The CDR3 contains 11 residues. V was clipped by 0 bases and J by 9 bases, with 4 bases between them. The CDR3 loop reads CASSLAFEQFF. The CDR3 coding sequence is TGTGCCAGCAGCTTGGCCTTTGAGCAGTTCTTC.

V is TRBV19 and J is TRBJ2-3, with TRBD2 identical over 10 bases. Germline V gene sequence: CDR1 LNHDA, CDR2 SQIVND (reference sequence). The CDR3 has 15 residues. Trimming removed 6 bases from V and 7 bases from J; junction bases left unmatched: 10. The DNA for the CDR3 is TGTGCCAGTAGCAGGACTAGCGGCGAGGGAAATACGCAGTATTTT. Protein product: CASSRTSGEGNTQYF.

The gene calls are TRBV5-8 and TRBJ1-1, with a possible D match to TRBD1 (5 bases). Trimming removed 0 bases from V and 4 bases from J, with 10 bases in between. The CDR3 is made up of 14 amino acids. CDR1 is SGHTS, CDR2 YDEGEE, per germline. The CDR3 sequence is CASSLGLGGTEAFF. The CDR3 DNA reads TGTGCCAGCAGCTTGGGTTTGGGGGGCACTGAAGCTTTCTTT. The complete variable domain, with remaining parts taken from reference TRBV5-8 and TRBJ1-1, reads EAGVTQSPTHLIKTRGQQATLRCSPISGHTSVYWYQQALGLGLQFLLWYDEGEERNRGNFPPRFSGRQFPNYSSELNVNALELEDSALYLCASSLGLGGTEAFFGQGTRLTVV.